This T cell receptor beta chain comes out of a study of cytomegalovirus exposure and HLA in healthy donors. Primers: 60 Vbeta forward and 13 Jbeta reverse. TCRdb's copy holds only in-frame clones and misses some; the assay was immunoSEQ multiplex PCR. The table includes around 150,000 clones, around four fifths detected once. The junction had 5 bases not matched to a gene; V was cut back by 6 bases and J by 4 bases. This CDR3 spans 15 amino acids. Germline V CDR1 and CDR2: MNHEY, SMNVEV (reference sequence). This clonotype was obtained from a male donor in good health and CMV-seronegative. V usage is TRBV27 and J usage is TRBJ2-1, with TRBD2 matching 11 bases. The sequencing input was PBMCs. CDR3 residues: CASSRGLAVYNEQFF. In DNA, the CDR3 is TGTGCCAGCAGCCGGGGACTAGCGGTTTACAATGAGCAGTTCTTC.